The 17 T cell receptor beta chains listed next were all sequenced from one sample in a study of identifying expanded T cells in peripheral blood. Sequenced by immunoSEQ multiplex PCR; TCRdb stores in-frame clones only, minus some. The sample has approximately 120,000 clones; approximately 90% are singletons. The sequenced sample consisted of blood. The receptors stem from a person aged 18-70 years in good health.

The chain carries TRBV4-2 and TRBJ2-7, with TRBD2 as a possible D gene (6 bases). The CDR3 contains 15 residues. The V gene lost 1 base and the J gene lost 5 bases, with 15 bases spanning the gap. In germline, CDR1 is LGHNA, CDR2 YNFKEQ. This chain's CDR3 is CASSQGGLRGNEQYF. For the CDR3, the DNA is TGTGCCAGCAGCCAAGGTGGACTAAGGGGCAACGAGCAGTACTTC.

This chain links TRBV20-1 with TRBJ2-1; D unclear. Germline CDR1 DFQATT, CDR2 SNEGSKA (reference sequence). The CDR3 extends over 10 amino acids. With 5 bases removed from V and 5 bases from J, the gap between germline ends came to 4 bases. The CDR3 nucleotides are TGCAGTGCTCCGAACAATGAGCAGTTCTTC. Its translation is CSAPNNEQFF.

The J gene is TRBJ2-7, the V gene TRBV7-9, with TRBD1 as a possible D gene (6 bases). The V end lost 3 bases, the J end lost 2 bases, and 11 bases lay between the germline ends. This CDR3 contains 14 residues. The germline V gene encodes CDR1 SEHNR and CDR2 FQNEAQ (reference sequence). The CDR3 spells CASSFRGPTYEQYF. The CDR3 DNA follows: TGTGCCAGCAGCTTCAGGGGACCCACCTACGAGCAGTACTTC.

This chain joins TRBV28 and TRBJ2-3; D assignment may be TRBD1 or TRBD2 (7 bases each). CDR1 is MDHEN, CDR2 SYDVKM, per germline. The CDR3 contains 15 residues. Trimming stripped 4 bases from V and 0 bases from J, with 11 bases between. The CDR3, as DNA: TGTGCCAGCAGTTCCCAGGGGGGGAGCACAGATACGCAGTATTTT. It encodes CASSSQGGSTDTQYF.

This clone was seen only a few times. The chain is built from TRBV7-9 and TRBJ1-5; D might be TRBD1 (5 bases). Germline values: CDR1 SEHNR, CDR2 FQNEAQ (reference sequence). This CDR3 spans 12 amino acids. Trimming removed 8 bases from V and 2 bases from J, with 7 bases in between. The CDR3 loop reads CASGGGNQPQHF. Here the CDR3 DNA reads TGTGCCAGCGGGGGAGGCAATCAGCCCCAGCATTTT.

This chain connects TRBV9 to TRBJ1-3, with D maybe TRBD1 (6 bases). V lost 0 bases, J lost 1 base, and 17 bases lay in between. Looked up from germline, CDR1 is SGDLS and CDR2 is YYNGEE. This CDR3 is built from 18 residues. The CDR3 protein is CASSVGLRQVTSGNTIYF. CDR3 DNA: TGTGCCAGCAGCGTAGGTTTGAGACAGGTAACATCTGGAAACACCATATATTTT.

The chain recombines TRBV5-1 with TRBJ2-5; no reliable D call. V shed 0 bases and J shed 0 bases, with 9 bases lying between them. The germline V gene encodes CDR1 SGHRS and CDR2 YFSETQ. The CDR3 consists of 15 residues. Here the CDR3 DNA reads TGCGCCAGCAGCTTGGGGGCAGGCTACCAAGAGACCCAGTACTTC. Protein product: CASSLGAGYQETQYF.

This clone came up once. The chain is built from TRBV18 and TRBJ1-5; D is unresolved. Germline V gene data show CDR1 as KGHSH and CDR2 as LQKENI. The CDR3 length is 15 residues. The V end was cut by 4 bases, the J end by 2 bases, with 12 bases between. The CDR3 is CASSLDPGGNQPQHF. In nucleotides, the CDR3 is TGTGCCAGCTCACTCGACCCGGGCGGCAATCAGCCCCAGCATTTT.

V usage is TRBV18 and J usage is TRBJ1-4; 7 bases line up with TRBD1. The V gene end was trimmed by 3 bases and the J gene end by 5 bases; junction bases not matched to a gene: 3. Germline V gives CDR1 KGHSH, CDR2 LQKENI. The CDR3 runs 14 residues. The CDR3 region is CASSPAGGNEKLFF. The CDR3 DNA reads as TGTGCCAGCTCACCGGCAGGGGGGAATGAAAAACTGTTTTTT.

The chain links TRBV2 to TRBJ2-3, with D possibly TRBD2 on 5 matching bases. Germline CDR1 reads SNHLY; CDR2 reads FYNNEI. Trimming removed 10 bases from V and 5 bases from J, with 10 bases in between. The CDR3 sequence is 11 residues long. The DNA of the CDR3 is TGTGCCACGGGGTGGGTAGATACGCAGTATTTT. This encodes CATGWVDTQYF.

The chain uses TRBV7-2 and TRBJ2-3; D is unclear. The CDR3 runs 15 residues. V gave up 2 bases and J gave up 7 bases, with 16 bases separating them. Looked up from germline, CDR1 is SGHTA and CDR2 is FQGNSA. CDR3: CASSLPTRSSHTQYF. The CDR3, as DNA: TGTGCCAGCAGCTTACCAACGAGGTCCTCTCATACGCAGTATTTT.

The genes are TRBV2 and TRBJ1-1; 7 nucleotides match TRBD1. Trimming removed 5 bases from V and 6 bases from J; junction bases left unmatched: 6. Germline V lookup: CDR1 SNHLY, CDR2 FYNNEI. The CDR3 sequence is 13 residues long. The CDR3 region is CASSRQGFAEAFF. In DNA, the CDR3 is TGTGCCAGCAGTAGACAGGGTTTTGCTGAAGCTTTCTTT. The variable domain in full, completed from reference TRBV2 and TRBJ1-1, reads EPEVTQTPSHQVTQMGQEVILRCVPISNHLYFYWYRQILGQKVEFLVSFYNNEISEKSEIFDDQFSVERPDGSNFTLKIRSTKLEDSAMYFCASSRQGFAEAFFGQGTRLTVV.

In its sample, this clone was seen once. A read error may produce the germline difference seen at one junction end. V and J are TRBV5-1 and TRBJ2-7; D is ambiguous. This CDR3 spans 12 amino acids. Germline assignment: CDR1 SGHRS and CDR2 YFSETQ. In DNA, the CDR3 is TGCGCCAGCAGCCACGTCTCCTCCGAGCAGTACTTC. Its translation: CASSHVSSEQYF.

The chain combines TRBV7-9 with TRBJ2-5; D is possibly TRBD2 (6 bases). Germline CDR1 reads SEHNR; CDR2 reads FQNEAQ (reference sequence). Between the trimmed V and J ends, which lost 0 bases and 5 bases, there was a span of 13 bases. CDR3 length equals 15 residues. CDR3 nucleotides: TGTGCCAGCAGCTTAGCGATCGGGGGAGCGGAGACCCAGTACTTC. This encodes CASSLAIGGAETQYF.

The chain carries TRBV10-3 and TRBJ2-7; 9 positions match TRBD1. V was pared by 6 bases and J by 0 bases, with 3 bases of the junction left unmatched. Germline values: CDR1 ENHRY, CDR2 SYGVKD. The CDR3 runs 14 residues. This chain's CDR3 is CAIRLGQGSYEQYF. In DNA form, the CDR3 reads TGTGCCATCAGGCTGGGACAGGGCTCCTACGAGCAGTACTTC.

The chain couples TRBV5-1 to TRBJ2-1; 12 bases are a match to TRBD2. The CDR3 extends over 18 amino acids. Germline-derived CDR1 and CDR2 are SGHRS and YFSETQ. Trimming at V came to 0 bases and at J to 4 bases, leaving 8 bases not matched to a gene. CDR3 residues: CASSLDSTSGRLYNEQFF. The CDR3 DNA reads as TGCGCCAGCAGCTTGGATAGTACTAGCGGGAGGCTTTACAATGAGCAGTTCTTC.

This chain joins TRBV2 and TRBJ1-2; a possible D gene is TRBD1 (5 bases). The CDR3 is 16 amino acids. The ends were cut back, 0 bases at V and 5 bases at J, with 16 bases in the middle. Germline-derived CDR1 and CDR2 are SNHLY and FYNNEI. CDR3 sequence (DNA): TGTGCCAGCAGTGAAGCGGGACCAGCTGGGGATTATGGCTACACCTTC. Protein sequence: CASSEAGPAGDYGYTF.